This TCR beta chain was sequenced for a study of beta chain features in type 1 diabetes. Study-wide context: Examination covered around 98,000,000 sorted cells spanning all samples.

On this clone itself: Its antigen remains unknown.

Per the germline V gene, CDR1 is SEHNR and CDR2 is FQNEAQ (reference sequence). The CDR3 sequence is 17 residues long. V was clipped by 5 bases and J by 5 bases, with 24 bases between them. Whole-study results and caveats: It was possible that PCR favored shorter templates, equally so in patients and controls. An over-representation of cells with high TCR expression could result from cDNA sequencing. Shortening that was moderate but significant affected the TCRB CDR3s of Type 1 diabetes patients in all four CD4+ subsets.

Isolated RNA was reverse transcribed in full, so expressed TCRB transcripts were sequenced. Measured with immunoSEQ multiplex PCR; TCRdb has only the in-frame clones, and not every one. The table includes 300,000 or so clones, around 9.3% detected once. Sorted CD4+ subsets: naive, central memory, regulatory, stem cell-like memory (CD45RO/CCR7/CD25/CD127/CD95/CD27 panel). Sequencing was done on a sample of central memory CD4+ T cells from blood. The V and J genes are TRBV7-9 and TRBJ2-5; D tentatively fits TRBD1 or TRBD2 (6 bases each). The clonotype comes from a man aged 25-40 years with type 1 diabetes. Here the CDR3 DNA reads TGTGCCAGCAGCGTAGGAGGTCTCGGGGGCGCTTTGGAGACCCAGTACTTC. Its translation is CASSVGGLGGALETQYF.